This T cell receptor (beta chain) originates from a study of blood T cell repertoires in COVID-19. This clone showed up just once. V was pared by 5 bases and J by 2 bases, with 26 bases between. This CDR3 is 19 amino acids long. Germline CDR1 and CDR2: LNHDA and SQIVND (reference sequence). TCRdb's copy holds only in-frame clones and misses some; the assay was immunoSEQ multiplex PCR. The sample yields roughly 100,000 clones, 80% to 90% seen once. The receptor was isolated from a woman of 80 years or more with acute or convalescent COVID-19. The genes are TRBV19 and TRBJ2-3, with D unclear. Sequenced sample: peripheral blood. In nucleotides, the CDR3 is TGTGCCAGTAGTTCACAGCTTACTCTCGCGCCCGACCACACAGATACGCAGTATTTT. Translated: CASSSQLTLAPDHTDTQYF. The entire variable domain, with the rest obtained from reference TRBV19 and TRBJ2-3, is as follows: DGGITQSPKYLFRKEGQNVTLSCEQNLNHDAMYWYRQDPGQGLRLIYYSQIVNDFQKGDIAEGYSVSREKKESFPLTVTSAQKNPTAFYLCASSSQLTLAPDHTDTQYFGPGTRLTVL.